These 24 T cell receptor beta chains share one sample of origin, sequenced in a study of T cell repertoires and HLA-DP antigens. Here immunoSEQ multiplex PCR was the method, and the copy in TCRdb shows in-frame clones only, minus some. The repertoire has roughly 120,000 clones, nearly 95% of them found once; the top ten carry about 0.27%. Their antigens are not known. Sequenced: CD4+ T cells from PBMCs. These receptors were obtained from a young woman in good health and CMV-seronegative.

The genes are TRBV15 and TRBJ1-5, with a possible D match to TRBD1 (5 bases). The V gene lost 1 base and the J gene lost 5 bases, with 6 bases spanning the gap. The germline gives CDR1 LNHNV, CDR2 YYDKDF (reference sequence). CDR3 size: 13 residues. The CDR3 loop is CATSRGGDQPQHF. The CDR3, as DNA: TGTGCCACCAGCAGAGGAGGGGATCAGCCCCAGCATTTT.

There are a few counts of this clone. The V call is TRBV5-1, the J call TRBJ1-5, with TRBD1 identical over 9 bases. The junction had 7 bases not matched to a gene; V was cut back by 4 bases and J by 5 bases. In germline, CDR1 is SGHRS, CDR2 YFSETQ. The CDR3 is 15 amino acids. The CDR3 bases are TGCGCCAGCAGCCGAACAGGGGGCGAAGATCAGCCCCAGCATTTT. Its protein product is CASSRTGGEDQPQHF.

The V and J genes are TRBV6-1 and TRBJ1-4; D gene uncertain. The CDR3 extends over 13 amino acids. Per germline, CDR1 MNHNS and CDR2 SASEGT. With 4 bases removed from V and 8 bases from J, the gap between germline ends came to 11 bases. CDR3 sequence reads: CASSAQVREKLFF. The CDR3 coding sequence is TGTGCCAGCAGTGCGCAGGTGCGCGAAAAACTGTTTTTT.

The chain joins TRBV12-5 to TRBJ1-1; D possibly corresponds to TRBD1 (5 bases). Trimming cost V 5 bases and J 3 bases, with 16 bases left between them. Germline CDR1 and CDR2: LGHNT and FRNRAP. This CDR3 comprises 15 residues. The CDR3 reads CASGPGRMKDTEAFF. CDR3 DNA: TGTGCTAGTGGTCCGGGACGGATGAAGGACACTGAAGCTTTCTTT. Together with reference TRBV12-5 and TRBJ1-1, the CDR3 gives the full variable domain: DARVTQTPRHKVTEMGQEVTMRCQPILGHNTVFWYRQTMMQGLELLAYFRNRAPLDDSGMPKDRFSAEMPDATLATLKIQPSEPRDSAVYFCASGPGRMKDTEAFFGQGTRLTVV.

This chain links TRBV19 with TRBJ2-3; possible D gene TRBD2, 6 bases. The germline V gene has CDR1 LNHDA and CDR2 SQIVND (reference sequence). The CDR3 has 16 residues. V was trimmed by 5 bases and J by 2 bases, leaving 17 bases between them. DNA of the CDR3: TGTGCCAGTAGTCTCACCCCGGGACTCCTCACAGATACGCAGTATTTT. Amino acids: CASSLTPGLLTDTQYF.

The chain links TRBV5-1 to TRBJ2-5; no clear D. V lost 0 bases, J lost 4 bases, and 4 bases lay in between. From germline, CDR1 is SGHRS and CDR2 YFSETQ. This CDR3 is built from 12 residues. CDR3 protein: CASSLATETQYF. CDR3 coding DNA: TGCGCCAGCAGCTTGGCCACAGAGACCCAGTACTTC.

This sequence joins TRBV5-6 and TRBJ2-7; D call uncertain. Per the germline V gene, CDR1 is SGHDT and CDR2 is YYEEEE. The V end lost 4 bases, the J end lost 2 bases, and 4 bases lay between the germline ends. CDR3 size: 11 residues. The CDR3 nucleotides read TGTGCCAGCAGCCGGGCCTACGAGCAGTACTTC. Translated: CASSRAYEQYF.

The rearrangement links TRBV5-1 to TRBJ1-2; D remains ambiguous. Per germline, CDR1 SGHRS and CDR2 YFSETQ. V was trimmed by 2 bases and J by 7 bases, leaving 12 bases between them. There are 13 residues in the CDR3. CDR3 sequence (DNA): TGCGCCAGCAGCTTCACAGAGTCGGCTGGCTACACCTTC. Translated: CASSFTESAGYTF.

This chain uses TRBV5-6 with TRBJ1-2; D remains ambiguous. The CDR3 totals 11 residues. Looked up from germline, CDR1 is SGHDT and CDR2 is YYEEEE. V lost 7 bases and J lost 5, with 9 bases in between. CDR3 loop: CASPSVYGYTF. DNA for the CDR3: TGTGCCAGCCCATCCGTTTATGGCTACACCTTC.

The rearrangement links TRBV5-4 to TRBJ1-1, with D unresolved. Germline V gene lookup returns CDR1 SGHNT and CDR2 YYREEE (reference sequence). Trimming cost V 0 bases and J 3 bases, with 12 bases left between them. This CDR3 has 15 residues. The CDR3 loop is CASSLEPGPDTEAFF. As DNA, the CDR3 is TGTGCCAGCAGCTTGGAGCCGGGCCCCGACACTGAAGCTTTCTTT.

V and J are TRBV27 and TRBJ1-5; 9 bases are shared with TRBD1. The CDR3 is 17 residues long. Germline values: CDR1 MNHEY, CDR2 SMNVEV (reference sequence). Losses at the gene ends were 5 bases for V and 2 bases for J; bases not matched to a gene: 10. This chain's CDR3 is CASSLGTGLFGNQPQHF. The CDR3 DNA is TGTGCCAGCAGTCTCGGGACAGGGTTATTCGGCAATCAGCCCCAGCATTTT.

V gene TRBV5-6 combines with J gene TRBJ1-2; 7 bases are a match to TRBD1. V dropped 4 bases and J dropped 2; count of bases not matched to a gene: 5. From germline, CDR1 is SGHDT and CDR2 YYEEEE. The CDR3 loop spans 14 amino acids. The CDR3 is CASSRDSPNYGYTF. The DNA of the CDR3 is TGTGCCAGCAGCCGGGACAGCCCCAACTATGGCTACACCTTC.

The rearrangement links TRBV9 to TRBJ1-4; TRBD1 agrees at 10 bases. CDR1 and CDR2 (germline): SGDLS, YYNGEE. Trimming removed 3 bases from V and 8 bases from J; junction bases left unmatched: 7. The CDR3 loop spans 15 amino acids. CDR3 region: CASSATGGGWEKLFF. CDR3 in DNA: TGTGCCAGCAGCGCGACAGGGGGCGGTTGGGAAAAACTGTTTTTT.

This sequence joins TRBV10-3 and TRBJ2-7; a possible D gene is TRBD1 (6 bases). The CDR3 consists of 14 residues. With 5 bases removed from V and 2 bases from J, the gap between germline ends came to 13 bases. Germline CDR1 ENHRY, CDR2 SYGVKD. In DNA form, the CDR3 reads TGTGCCATCAGTATTAACAGGGACGCCTACGAGCAGTACTTC. Protein: CAISINRDAYEQYF.

This chain joins TRBV28 and TRBJ2-3, with 11 bases that match TRBD2. J was trimmed by 3 bases and V by 4 bases; bases with no gene match: 18. This CDR3 region has 20 residues. Germline lookup yields CDR1 MDHEN and CDR2 SYDVKM. CDR3 sequence reads: CASSSWSSGRKIRRTDTQYF. CDR3 in DNA: TGTGCCAGCAGTTCCTGGTCTAGCGGGAGGAAAATAAGGAGGACAGATACGCAGTATTTT. Full variable domain (missing parts from reference TRBV28 and TRBJ2-3): DVKVTQSSRYLVKRTGEKVFLECVQDMDHENMFWYRQDPGLGLRLIYFSYDVKMKEKGDIPEGYSVSREKKERFSLILESASTNQTSMYLCASSSWSSGRKIRRTDTQYFGPGTRLTVL.

The V gene is TRBV6-1, the J gene TRBJ2-3; 11 bases align to TRBD2. The V segment lost 6 bases and the J segment 4 bases; nucleotides outside the gene matches: 6. Germline loops: CDR1 MNHNS, CDR2 SASEGT. There are 15 residues in the CDR3. CDR3 in amino acids: CASRVSGGASDTQYF. Written as DNA, the CDR3 is TGTGCCAGCAGAGTTAGCGGGGGGGCATCAGATACGCAGTATTTT.

This chain connects TRBV6-6 to TRBJ1-6, with D perhaps TRBD1 (6 bases). V lost 0 bases and J lost 8, with 11 bases in between. Germline V lookup: CDR1 MNHNY, CDR2 SVGAGI (reference sequence). CDR3 length equals 15 residues. This CDR3 is CASSYSGARYSPLHF. The CDR3, as DNA: TGTGCCAGCAGTTACTCGGGGGCCCGGTATTCACCCCTCCACTTT.

The rearrangement joins TRBV5-4 to TRBJ1-6; 8 nucleotides agree with TRBD1. Germline CDR1 SGHNT, CDR2 YYREEE (reference sequence). CDR3 length: 18 amino acids. Germline trimming cut 4 bases from V and 9 bases from J; bases unmatched to any gene: 18. CDR3 region: CASSPRSGQGGVGSPLHF. CDR3 nucleotide sequence: TGTGCCAGCAGCCCAAGAAGTGGACAGGGCGGGGTAGGTTCACCCCTCCACTTT.

This clone was seen a single time. V and J are TRBV2 and TRBJ1-1, with a weak D call TRBD1 (6 bases). Per the germline V gene, CDR1 is SNHLY and CDR2 is FYNNEI. This CDR3 is 14 amino acids long. With 6 bases removed from V and 1 base from J, the gap between germline ends came to 12 bases. The CDR3 coding sequence is TGTGCCAGCAGGGTAAGGGGGGGGAACACTGAAGCTTTCTTT. The encoded protein is CASRVRGGNTEAFF.

This clone was seen more than once but under ten times. This chain links TRBV29-1 with TRBJ1-5, with D perhaps matching TRBD1 (6 bases). Between the trimmed V and J ends, which lost 4 bases and 2 bases, there was a span of 6 bases. The CDR3 spans 12 residues. The germline CDR1 and CDR2 sequences are SQVTM and ANQGSEA. This CDR3 reads CSVGTGNQPQHF. In DNA form, the CDR3 reads TGCAGCGTTGGGACAGGCAATCAGCCCCAGCATTTT.

Here the CDR3 DNA reads TGCGCCAGCAGCCAGTTCACAGGGTTGAACACTGAAGCTTTCTTT. Its protein is CASSQFTGLNTEAFF. The chain employs TRBV4-1 and TRBJ1-1; TRBD1 might be the D (6 bases). Deletions cut 3 bases from V and 0 bases from J, with 11 bases between. The CDR3 covers 15 residues. CDR1 and CDR2 from the germline V gene are MGHRA and YSYEKL.

The chain links TRBV21-1 to TRBJ2-3; the D call TRBD1 from the table was never checked on the DNA. TRBV21-1 is designated a pseudogene. The CDR3 covers 16 residues. This CDR3 is CASSIRDRGIADTQYF. DNA for the CDR3: TGTGCCAGCAGCATTCGGGACAGGGGGATCGCAGATACGCAGTATTTT.

The chain combines TRBV18 with TRBJ1-2, with 7 nucleotides matching TRBD1. Germline-derived CDR1 and CDR2 are KGHSH and LQKENI. The CDR3 sequence is 13 residues long. V lost 5 bases, J lost 4 bases, and 4 bases stayed unmatched. This CDR3 reads CASSVDRAYGYTF. The CDR3 nucleotides are TGTGCCAGCTCAGTCGACAGGGCCTATGGCTACACCTTC.

The chain recombines TRBV2 with TRBJ2-2; D possibly corresponds to TRBD2 (5 bases). The CDR3 loop spans 15 amino acids. Germline assignment: CDR1 SNHLY and CDR2 FYNNEI. Trimming shortened V by 6 bases and J by 1 base, and 12 bases separated the two germline ends. Here the CDR3 DNA reads TGTGCCAGCAGCTCTCGTGGGAGGAACACCGGGGAGCTGTTTTTT. It is translated as CASSSRGRNTGELFF.